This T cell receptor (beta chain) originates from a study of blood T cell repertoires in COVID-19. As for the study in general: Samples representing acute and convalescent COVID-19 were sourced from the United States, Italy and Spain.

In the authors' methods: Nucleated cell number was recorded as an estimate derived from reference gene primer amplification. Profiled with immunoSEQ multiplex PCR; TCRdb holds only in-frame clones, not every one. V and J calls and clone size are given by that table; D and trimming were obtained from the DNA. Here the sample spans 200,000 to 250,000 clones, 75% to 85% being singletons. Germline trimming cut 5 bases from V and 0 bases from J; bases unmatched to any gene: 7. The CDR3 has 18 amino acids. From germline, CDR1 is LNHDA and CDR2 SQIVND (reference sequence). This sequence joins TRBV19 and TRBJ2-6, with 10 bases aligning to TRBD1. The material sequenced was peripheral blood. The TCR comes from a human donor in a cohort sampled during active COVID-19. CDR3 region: CASSRLGDRGSGANVLTF. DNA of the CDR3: TGTGCCAGTAGTCGTTTGGGGGACAGGGGCTCTGGGGCCAACGTCCTGACTTTC.